This T cell receptor beta chain was profiled in a study of blood T cells in healthy people across ages. Overall study findings and caveats: Age showed a roughly linear inverse relationship with TCR beta diversity per million T cells.

The use of a sample-barcoded 5' primer and a J-beta primer mix characterized a second PCR of roughly 7 to 12 cycles. All samples yielded 3 million or more CDR3-containing paired-end reads. MiXCR, run by TCRdb on the 5' RACE reads, gives a single entry per CDR3 protein. The sample records about 830,000 distinct CDR3 sequences, about 62% being singletons. Researchers collected about 9.7 milliliters of peripheral blood from every single donor. Each sample yielded at least 6 million isolated PBMCs. The CDR3 extends over 15 amino acids. Looked up from germline, CDR1 is SQVTM and CDR2 is ANQGSEA. A note on this clonotype: Its antigen is not identified.

V gene TRBV29-1 combines with J gene TRBJ2-7; possibly TRBD2 for D (6 bases). The last part of the DNA fits TRBJ2-4 better; the J call may be wrong. Sequenced input: blood. This receptor was taken from a man aged 25 to 45 in good health. The CDR3 here is CSVGHGGNAKNIQYF. The CDR3, as DNA: TGCAGCGTTGGTCATGGAGGGAATGCCAAAAACATTCAGTACTTC.